These 12 T cell receptor beta chains came from one sample sequenced in a study of beta chain features in type 1 diabetes. Expressed TCRB transcripts were sequenced because the isolated RNA had all been reverse transcribed beforehand. Here immunoSEQ multiplex PCR was the method, and the copy in TCRdb shows in-frame clones only, minus some. The sample yields under 500,000 clones, about 32% seen once. Material for sequencing was naive CD4+ T cells from blood. These receptors originate from a man aged 18 to 29 in good health.

CDR3 DNA sequence: TGCGCCAGCAGAAACAGGGGGCTGGGCACAGATACGCAGTATTTT. Its protein product is CASRNRGLGTDTQYF. The genes are TRBV4-3 and TRBJ2-3, with 9 bases identical to TRBD1. V was clipped by 6 bases and J by 1 base; unmatched bases: 5. Germline V lookup: CDR1 LGHNA, CDR2 YSLEER. The CDR3 is made up of 15 amino acids.

CDR3 amino acids: CASSRTLLAAEEFF. CDR3 sequence (DNA): TGTGCCAGCAGCCGTACCCTACTAGCGGCCGAGGAGTTCTTC. J is TRBJ2-1 and V is TRBV9; 8 bases align to TRBD2. Germline V gives CDR1 SGDLS, CDR2 YYNGEE. The CDR3 is 14 residues long. V dropped 4 bases and J dropped 14; count of bases not matched to a gene: 14.

This clone has only a few counts. This chain joins TRBV9 and TRBJ2-3; D is undetermined. CDR1 SGDLS and CDR2 YYNGEE come from the germline V gene. The ends were cut back, 3 bases at V and 0 bases at J, with 14 bases in the middle. The CDR3 is 16 residues long. CDR3 protein: CASSARLLSSTDTQYF. The CDR3 nucleotides are TGTGCCAGCAGCGCCCGGCTTCTTTCTAGCACAGATACGCAGTATTTT.

As for this clone: The same CDR3 is also encoded by other DNA sequences in this sample. The chain couples TRBV29-1 to TRBJ2-3, with a weak D call TRBD2 (5 bases). V shed 4 bases and J shed 1 base, with 6 bases lying between them. Germline lookup yields CDR1 SQVTM and CDR2 ANQGSEA. This CDR3 has 12 residues. The CDR3 region has the DNA TGCAGCGTTGGGCGGGGCACAGATACGCAGTATTTT. This encodes CSVGRGTDTQYF.

This clone was detected only a few times. The chain carries TRBV18 and TRBJ2-5, with TRBD2 as a possible D gene (7 bases). Germline V lookup: CDR1 KGHSH, CDR2 LQKENI. This CDR3 is 16 amino acids long. V dropped 2 bases and J dropped 2 bases, with 15 bases sitting between them. CDR3 residues: CASSPVGRGTQETQYF. Written as DNA, the CDR3 is TGTGCCAGCTCACCAGTCGGGCGGGGGACACAAGAGACCCAGTACTTC.

This clone was counted a few times. This chain uses TRBV7-2 with TRBJ1-1; 7 bases match TRBD1. The CDR3 contains 14 residues. Germline CDR1 and CDR2: SGHTA and FQGNSA. The V gene end was trimmed by 4 bases and the J gene end by 1 base; junction bases not matched to a gene: 3. CDR3 in DNA: TGTGCCAGCAGCTCCGGGACAGCGAACACTGAAGCTTTCTTT. Translating it yields CASSSGTANTEAFF.

The chain couples TRBV5-1 to TRBJ2-3, with D perhaps matching TRBD1 (5 bases). Trimming stripped 1 base from V and 2 bases from J, with 11 bases between. This CDR3 has 15 residues. Germline lookup yields CDR1 SGHRS and CDR2 YFSETQ. CDR3 nucleotide sequence: TGCGCCAGCAGCTTGCTTGGGGCAGCCACAGATACGCAGTATTTT. Translated, it gives CASSLLGAATDTQYF.

This clone showed up just a few times. V gene TRBV29-1 combines with J gene TRBJ2-5; 8 bases are a match to TRBD2. Germline lookup yields CDR1 SQVTM and CDR2 ANQGSEA. CDR3 length equals 14 residues. V lost 1 base and J lost 5; bases outside the gene matches: 6. CDR3 in amino acids: CSVEAGRAFETQYF. CDR3 nucleotides: TGCAGCGTTGAAGCCGGGAGGGCATTTGAGACCCAGTACTTC.

This clone was counted between two and nine times. The gene calls are TRBV7-6 and TRBJ2-1; D is ambiguous. Trimming shortened V by 2 bases and J by 7 bases, and 9 bases separated the two germline ends. The CDR3 spans 13 residues. Germline V gene lookup returns CDR1 SGHVS and CDR2 FNYEAQ. The CDR3 here is CASSLSPRNEQFF. The CDR3 nucleotides are TGTGCCAGCAGCTTAAGCCCCAGGAATGAGCAGTTCTTC.

This clone showed up just a few times. The chain employs TRBV29-1 and TRBJ2-7, with D unresolved. CDR1 SQVTM and CDR2 ANQGSEA come from the germline V gene. V lost 4 bases and J lost 6, with 13 bases in between. The CDR3 runs 12 residues. The CDR3 protein is CSVVEVSFEQYF. The CDR3 nucleotides read TGCAGCGTTGTAGAGGTTAGCTTCGAGCAGTACTTC.

This clone was seen a few times. Other nucleotide sequences from this sample produce the same CDR3. The chain couples TRBV30 to TRBJ1-5; 7 bases are a match to TRBD1. The CDR3 has 13 amino acids. With 3 bases clipped from V and 4 bases from J, the junction kept 3 bases outside the gene matches. Germline CDR1 and CDR2: GTSNPN and SVGIG (reference sequence). In nucleotides, the CDR3 is TGTGCCTGGAGCGACAGGGATAATCAGCCCCAGCATTTT. This gives the protein CAWSDRDNQPQHF.

The chain combines TRBV6-6 with TRBJ2-7, with D possibly TRBD2 on 6 matching bases. Trimming took off 6 bases at V and 2 bases at J, with 14 bases between the two ends. Per the germline V gene, CDR1 is MNHNY and CDR2 is SVGAGI (reference sequence). The CDR3 is made up of 14 amino acids. CDR3 DNA sequence: TGTGCCAGCAGCTTCCTATCGGGAGCCTACGAGCAGTACTTC. This sequence encodes CASSFLSGAYEQYF.